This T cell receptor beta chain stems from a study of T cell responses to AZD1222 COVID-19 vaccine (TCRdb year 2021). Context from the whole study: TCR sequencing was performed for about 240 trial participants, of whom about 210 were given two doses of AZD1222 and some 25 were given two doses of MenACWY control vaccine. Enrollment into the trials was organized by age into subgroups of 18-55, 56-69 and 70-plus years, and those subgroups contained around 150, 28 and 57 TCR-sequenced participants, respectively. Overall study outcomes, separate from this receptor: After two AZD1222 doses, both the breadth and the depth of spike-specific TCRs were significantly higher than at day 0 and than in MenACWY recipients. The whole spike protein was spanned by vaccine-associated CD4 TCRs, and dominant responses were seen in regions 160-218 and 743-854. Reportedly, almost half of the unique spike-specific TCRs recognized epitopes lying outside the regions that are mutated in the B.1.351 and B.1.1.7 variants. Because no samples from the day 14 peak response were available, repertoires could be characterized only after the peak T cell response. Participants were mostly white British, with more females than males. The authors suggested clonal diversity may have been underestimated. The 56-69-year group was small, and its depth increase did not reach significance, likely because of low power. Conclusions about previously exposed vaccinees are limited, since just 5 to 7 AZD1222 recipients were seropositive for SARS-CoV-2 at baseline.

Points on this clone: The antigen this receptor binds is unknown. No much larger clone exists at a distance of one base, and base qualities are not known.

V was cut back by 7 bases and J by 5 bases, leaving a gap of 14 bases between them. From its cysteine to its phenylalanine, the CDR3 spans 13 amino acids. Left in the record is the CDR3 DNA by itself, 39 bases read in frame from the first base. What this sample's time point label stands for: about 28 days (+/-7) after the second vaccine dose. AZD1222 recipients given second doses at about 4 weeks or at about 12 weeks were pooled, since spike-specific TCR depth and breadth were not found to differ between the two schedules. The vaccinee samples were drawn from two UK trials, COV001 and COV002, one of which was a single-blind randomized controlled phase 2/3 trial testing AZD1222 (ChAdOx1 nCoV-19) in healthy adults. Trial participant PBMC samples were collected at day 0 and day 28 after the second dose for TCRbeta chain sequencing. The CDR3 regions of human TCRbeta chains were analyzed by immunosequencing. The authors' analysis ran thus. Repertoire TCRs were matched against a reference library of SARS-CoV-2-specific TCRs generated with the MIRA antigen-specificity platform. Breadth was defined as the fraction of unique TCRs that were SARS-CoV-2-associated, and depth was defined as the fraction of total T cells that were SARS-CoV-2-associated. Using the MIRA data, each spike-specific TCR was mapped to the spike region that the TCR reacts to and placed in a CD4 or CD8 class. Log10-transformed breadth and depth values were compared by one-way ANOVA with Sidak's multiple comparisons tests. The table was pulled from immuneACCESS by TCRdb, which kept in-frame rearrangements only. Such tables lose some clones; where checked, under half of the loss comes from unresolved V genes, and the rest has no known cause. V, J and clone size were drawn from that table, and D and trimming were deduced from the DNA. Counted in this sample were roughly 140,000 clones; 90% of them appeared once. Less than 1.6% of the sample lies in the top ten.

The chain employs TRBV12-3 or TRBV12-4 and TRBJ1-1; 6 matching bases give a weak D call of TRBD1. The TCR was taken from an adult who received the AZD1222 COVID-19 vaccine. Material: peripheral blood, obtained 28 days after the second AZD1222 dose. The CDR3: CASKPQGLTEAFF. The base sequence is TGTGCCAGCAAACCACAGGGACTGACTGAAGCTTTCTTT.